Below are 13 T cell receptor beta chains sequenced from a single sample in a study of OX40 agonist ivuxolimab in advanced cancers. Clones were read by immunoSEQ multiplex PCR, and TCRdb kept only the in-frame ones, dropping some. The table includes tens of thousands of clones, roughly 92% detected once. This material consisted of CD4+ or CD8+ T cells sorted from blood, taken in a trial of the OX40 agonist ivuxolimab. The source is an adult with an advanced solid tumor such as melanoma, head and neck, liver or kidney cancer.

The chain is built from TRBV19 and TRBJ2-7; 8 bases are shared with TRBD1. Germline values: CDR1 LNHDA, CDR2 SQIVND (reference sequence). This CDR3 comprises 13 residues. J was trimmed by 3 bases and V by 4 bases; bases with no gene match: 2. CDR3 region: CASSTGQGYEQYF. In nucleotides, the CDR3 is TGTGCCAGTAGTACAGGACAGGGCTACGAGCAGTACTTC.

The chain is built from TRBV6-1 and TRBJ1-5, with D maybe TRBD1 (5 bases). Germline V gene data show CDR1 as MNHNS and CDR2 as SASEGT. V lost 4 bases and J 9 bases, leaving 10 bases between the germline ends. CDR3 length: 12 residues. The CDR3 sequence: CASSAQGMPQHF. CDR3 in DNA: TGTGCCAGCAGTGCCCAGGGAATGCCCCAGCATTTT.

CDR3 protein: CASSPRRQGIYGYTF. The CDR3, as DNA: TGTGCCAGCAGCCCCCGCCGGCAGGGGATCTATGGCTACACCTTC. The rearrangement uses TRBV11-2 and TRBJ1-2, with TRBD1 as a possible D gene (6 bases). This CDR3 has 15 residues. Looked up from germline, CDR1 is SGHAT and CDR2 is FQNNGV. Trimming took 5 bases from V and 4 from J, leaving 17 bases between them.

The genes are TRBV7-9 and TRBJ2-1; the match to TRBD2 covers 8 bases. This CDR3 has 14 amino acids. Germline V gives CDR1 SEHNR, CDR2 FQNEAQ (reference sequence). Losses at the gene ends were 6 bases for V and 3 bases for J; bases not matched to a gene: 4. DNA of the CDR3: TGTGCCAGCAGGGAGCGGGAGAGCTACAATGAGCAGTTCTTC. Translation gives CASRERESYNEQFF.

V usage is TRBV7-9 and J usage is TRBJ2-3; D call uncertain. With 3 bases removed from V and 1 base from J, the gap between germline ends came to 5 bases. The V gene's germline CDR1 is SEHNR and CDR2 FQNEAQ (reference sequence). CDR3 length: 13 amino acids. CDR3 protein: CASSFDGTDTQYF. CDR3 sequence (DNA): TGTGCCAGCAGCTTCGACGGCACAGATACGCAGTATTTT.

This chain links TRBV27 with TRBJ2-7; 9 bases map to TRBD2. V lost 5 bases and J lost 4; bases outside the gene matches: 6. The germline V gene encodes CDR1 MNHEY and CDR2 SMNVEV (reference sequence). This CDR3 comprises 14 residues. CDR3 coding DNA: TGTGCCAGCAGTATGGGCGGGGGGGCGTACGAGCAGTACTTC. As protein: CASSMGGGAYEQYF.

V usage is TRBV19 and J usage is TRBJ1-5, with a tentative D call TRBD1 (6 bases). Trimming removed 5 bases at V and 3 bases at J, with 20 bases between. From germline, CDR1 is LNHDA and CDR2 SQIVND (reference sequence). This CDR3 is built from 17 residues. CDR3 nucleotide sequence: TGTGCCAGTAGTGCACAACCTCCGGGACAATTCAATCAGCCCCAGCATTTT. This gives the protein CASSAQPPGQFNQPQHF. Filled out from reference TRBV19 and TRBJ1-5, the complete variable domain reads DGGITQSPKYLFRKEGQNVTLSCEQNLNHDAMYWYRQDPGQGLRLIYYSQIVNDFQKGDIAEGYSVSREKKESFPLTVTSAQKNPTAFYLCASSAQPPGQFNQPQHFGDGTRLSIL.

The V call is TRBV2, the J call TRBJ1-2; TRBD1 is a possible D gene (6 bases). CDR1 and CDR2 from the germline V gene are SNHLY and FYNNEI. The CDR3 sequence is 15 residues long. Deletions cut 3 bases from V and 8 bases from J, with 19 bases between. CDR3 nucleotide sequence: TGTGCCAGCAGTGATAAGTCTCGCGGGGGGCAAGGCTACACCTTC. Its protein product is CASSDKSRGGQGYTF.

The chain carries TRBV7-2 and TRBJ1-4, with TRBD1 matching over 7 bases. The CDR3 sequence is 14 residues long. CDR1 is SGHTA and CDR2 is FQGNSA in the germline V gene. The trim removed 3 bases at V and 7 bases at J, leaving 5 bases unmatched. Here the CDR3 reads CASSFVDRAEKLFF. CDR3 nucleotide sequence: TGTGCCAGCAGCTTCGTAGACAGGGCTGAAAAACTGTTTTTT.

The CDR3 sequence is CASSQGPAAEETQYF. The DNA of the CDR3 is TGTGCCAGCAGCCAGGGACCCGCAGCCGAAGAGACCCAGTACTTC. The chain uses TRBV7-3 and TRBJ2-5, with D perhaps being TRBD1 or TRBD2 (5 bases each). Germline assignment: CDR1 SGHTA and CDR2 FQGTGA. This CDR3 region has 15 residues. V was cut by 5 bases and J by 3 bases, with 16 bases left in between.

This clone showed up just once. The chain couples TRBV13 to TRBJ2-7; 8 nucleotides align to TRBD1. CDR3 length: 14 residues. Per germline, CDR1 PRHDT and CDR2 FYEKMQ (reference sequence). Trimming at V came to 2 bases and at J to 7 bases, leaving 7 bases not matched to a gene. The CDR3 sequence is CASSLQPGGEEQYF. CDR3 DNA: TGTGCCAGCAGCTTACAACCAGGGGGCGAAGAGCAGTACTTC.

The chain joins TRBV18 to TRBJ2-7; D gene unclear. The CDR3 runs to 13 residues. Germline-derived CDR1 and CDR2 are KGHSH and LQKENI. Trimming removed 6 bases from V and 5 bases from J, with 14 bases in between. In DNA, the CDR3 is TGTGCCAGCTCCCGCCTAGAGGCGAACGAGCAGTACTTC. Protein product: CASSRLEANEQYF. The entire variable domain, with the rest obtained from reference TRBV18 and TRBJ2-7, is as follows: NAGVMQNPRHLVRRRGQEARLRCSPMKGHSHVYWYRQLPEEGLKFMVYLQKENIIDESGMPKERFSAEFPKEGPSILRIQQVVRGDSAAYFCASSRLEANEQYFGPGTRLTVT.

The CDR3 sequence: CAIRRTENTGELFF. The CDR3 bases are TGTGCCATCAGGCGGACAGAGAACACCGGGGAGCTGTTTTTT. The chain links TRBV10-3 to TRBJ2-2; possibly TRBD1 for D (6 bases). This CDR3 has 14 residues. Germline CDR1 reads ENHRY; CDR2 reads SYGVKD. The V end was cut by 6 bases, the J end by 1 base, with 9 bases between.